The following is a T cell receptor beta chain sequence with its context. The antigen is undetermined. CDR1 ENHRY and CDR2 SYGVKD come from the germline V gene. The V gene lost 4 bases and the J gene lost 7 bases, with 13 bases spanning the gap. CDR3 length: 13 residues. This specimen belongs to a study of T cell responses to AZD1222 COVID-19 vaccine. Broader study findings: Sampled repertoires all dated from after the peak T cell response. Seropositive at baseline were only a handful of AZD1222 recipients.

Clones were read by immunoSEQ multiplex PCR, and TCRdb kept only the in-frame ones, dropping some. Counted here are around 140,000 clones, roughly nine tenths occurring once; the ten biggest clones make up under 2%. Specimen: peripheral blood, collected 28 days after the second AZD1222 dose. The sequence derives from an adult who received the AZD1222 COVID-19 vaccine. This chain joins TRBV10-3 and TRBJ1-2; D might be TRBD1 (6 bases). CDR3 region: CAISGGGPGGYTF. The CDR3 DNA sequence: TGTGCCATCAGTGGCGGGGGGCCGGGTGGCTACACCTTC.